This T cell receptor beta chain was found in a study of blood T cell repertoires in COVID-19. Study background: Specimens from acute and convalescent COVID-19 originated in the United States, Italy and Spain. In each case, the material was cDNA or gDNA derived from T cells, B-cell-depleted T cells, or PBMCs.

The data were produced by immunoSEQ multiplex PCR, yet TCRdb's version contains in-frame clones alone and is incomplete. The data contain approximately 94,000 clones, roughly four fifths of them singletons. Germline loops: CDR1 SGHRS, CDR2 YFSETQ. The CDR3 consists of 15 residues. Unmatched junction bases numbered 3, after V lost 0 bases and J lost 3 bases. The clonotype was recovered from a human donor in a cohort sampled during active COVID-19. The sample consisted of peripheral blood. The chain couples TRBV5-1 to TRBJ2-1; 7 positions agree with TRBD1. CDR3 in DNA: TGCGCCAGCAGCTTGGAACAGGGGAACTACAATGAGCAGTTCTTC. It specifies CASSLEQGNYNEQFF. The complete variable domain, with remaining parts taken from reference TRBV5-1 and TRBJ2-1, reads KAGVTQTPRYLIKTRGQQVTLSCSPISGHRSVSWYQQTPGQGLQFLFEYFSETQRNKGNFPGRFSGRQFSNSRSEMNVSTLELGDSALYLCASSLEQGNYNEQFFGPGTRLTVL.